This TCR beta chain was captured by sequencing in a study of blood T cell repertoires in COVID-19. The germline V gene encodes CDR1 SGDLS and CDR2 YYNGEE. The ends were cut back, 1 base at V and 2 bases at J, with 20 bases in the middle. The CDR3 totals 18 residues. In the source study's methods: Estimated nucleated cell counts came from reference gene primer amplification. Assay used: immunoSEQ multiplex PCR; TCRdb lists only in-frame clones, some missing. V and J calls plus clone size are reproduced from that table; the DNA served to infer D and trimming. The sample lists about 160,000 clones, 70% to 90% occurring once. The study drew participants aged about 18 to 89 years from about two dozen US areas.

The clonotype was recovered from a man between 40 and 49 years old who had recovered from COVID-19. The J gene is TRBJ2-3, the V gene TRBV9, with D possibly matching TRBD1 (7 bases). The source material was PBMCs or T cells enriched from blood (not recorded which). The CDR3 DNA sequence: TGTGCCAGCAGCGTATCCGCCGCACAGGGGAGGTCCACAGATACGCAGTATTTT. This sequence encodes CASSVSAAQGRSTDTQYF.